The 29 T cell receptor beta chains below were found in one sample sequenced in a study of OX40 agonist ivuxolimab in advanced cancers. Profiled with immunoSEQ multiplex PCR; TCRdb holds only in-frame clones, not every one. The table shows 45,000 to 60,000 clones, with around 89% occurring only once. The sequenced sample was CD4+ or CD8+ T cells sorted from blood, obtained in a trial of the OX40 agonist ivuxolimab. The receptors were sampled from an adult with an advanced solid tumor such as melanoma, head and neck, liver or kidney cancer.

The gene calls are TRBV28 and TRBJ2-7, with D perhaps TRBD2 (7 bases). The V gene lost 6 bases and the J gene lost 5 bases, with 17 bases spanning the gap. This CDR3 is built from 14 residues. Germline lookup yields CDR1 MDHEN and CDR2 SYDVKM. The CDR3 is CASRGGLAAHEQYF. The CDR3 nucleotides read TGTGCCAGCAGGGGGGGGCTAGCGGCTCACGAGCAGTACTTC.

The rearrangement uses TRBV25-1 and TRBJ1-3, with TRBD1 as a possible D gene (6 bases). Germline V gives CDR1 MGHDK, CDR2 SYGVNS. The germline V and J ends were trimmed by 6 bases and 8 bases, with 11 bases remaining between them. This CDR3 has 12 amino acids. The CDR3 coding sequence is TGTGCCAGCAGACAGGGCGTGGACACCATATATTTT. Protein sequence: CASRQGVDTIYF.

The V call is TRBV6-1, the J call TRBJ2-7; D is unresolved. The germline gives CDR1 MNHNS, CDR2 SASEGT. V lost 6 bases, J lost 2 bases, and 8 bases lay in between. The CDR3 is 12 residues long. In DNA form, the CDR3 reads TGTGCCAGCAGCCTCCTTACCTACGAGCAGTACTTC. Its translation: CASSLLTYEQYF.

With regard to this clone: Other DNA sequences of this sample code for an identical CDR3. The V call is TRBV5-1, the J call TRBJ1-5; possibly TRBD1 for D (6 bases). The germline V gene encodes CDR1 SGHRS and CDR2 YFSETQ. V dropped 0 bases and J dropped 4 bases, with 11 bases sitting between them. The CDR3 has 15 amino acids. The DNA of the CDR3 is TGCGCCAGCAGCTTGGAAGGGGGGCAGAATCAGCCCCAGCATTTT. Translated, it gives CASSLEGGQNQPQHF.

V usage is TRBV5-8 and J usage is TRBJ1-3, with TRBD1 as a possible D gene (6 bases). The CDR3 runs 15 residues. Germline CDR1 is SGHTS and CDR2 is YDEGEE. The V end was cut by 2 bases, the J end by 0 bases, with 9 bases between. CDR3 amino acids: CASSFRTVSGNTIYF. CDR3 in DNA: TGTGCCAGCAGCTTCAGGACAGTCTCTGGAAACACCATATATTTT.

This chain connects TRBV29-1 to TRBJ1-6; unclear D gene. V lost 6 bases and J 8 bases, leaving 11 bases between the germline ends. Germline V lookup: CDR1 SQVTM, CDR2 ANQGSEA. The CDR3 consists of 12 residues. This CDR3 reads CSVRDVDSPLHF. The CDR3 nucleotides read TGCAGCGTCCGGGATGTGGATTCACCCCTCCACTTT.

The chain links TRBV15 to TRBJ1-1; tentative D call: TRBD1 (5 bases). CDR1 and CDR2 (germline): LNHNV, YYDKDF (reference sequence). Trimming took 1 base from V and 2 from J, leaving 14 bases between them. The CDR3 has 16 residues. The CDR3 DNA is TGTGCCACCAGCAGAGCTTACGGGACCGATAACACTGAAGCTTTCTTT. Its protein product is CATSRAYGTDNTEAFF.

The rearrangement uses TRBV19 and TRBJ1-2; possible D gene TRBD1, 5 bases. CDR3 length equals 13 residues. Looked up from germline, CDR1 is LNHDA and CDR2 is SQIVND (reference sequence). V was trimmed by 1 base and J by 4 bases, leaving 7 bases between them. CDR3 sequence reads: CASSIGQGYGYTF. The DNA of the CDR3 is TGTGCCAGTAGTATAGGTCAGGGCTATGGCTACACCTTC.

The rearrangement links TRBV6-5 to TRBJ1-1; D gene unclear. Germline-derived CDR1 and CDR2 are MNHEY and SVGAGI. V was shortened by 6 bases and J by 1 base, with 9 bases between the two germline ends. The CDR3 covers 13 residues. The CDR3 region is CASSRRENTEAFF. The DNA for the CDR3 is TGTGCCAGCAGCCGACGGGAGAACACTGAAGCTTTCTTT.

This clone was observed once. The chain is built from TRBV27 and TRBJ1-5; D is unresolved. Trimming cost V 3 bases and J 2 bases, with 14 bases left between them. The CDR3 consists of 16 residues. Germline CDR1 MNHEY, CDR2 SMNVEV (reference sequence). The CDR3 loop is CASSFFAGAGNQPQHF. In DNA form, the CDR3 reads TGTGCCAGCAGTTTTTTCGCGGGCGCCGGCAATCAGCCCCAGCATTTT.

The chain links TRBV30 to TRBJ1-1; the D is unclear. The V end was cut by 3 bases, the J end by 11 bases, with 19 bases between. CDR3 size: 13 residues. Germline assignment: CDR1 GTSNPN and CDR2 SVGIG (reference sequence). The CDR3 DNA sequence: TGTGCCTGGAGCGCGTCAGGTCCAGGTCAGGCTTTCTTT. Residues: CAWSASGPGQAFF.

The chain employs TRBV5-1 and TRBJ2-1; 9 nucleotides agree with TRBD2. This CDR3 spans 16 amino acids. Trimming cost V 0 bases and J 7 bases; bases outside gene matches: 8. CDR1 and CDR2 from the germline V gene are SGHRS and YFSETQ. CDR3 region: CASSLVVAGVGNEQFF. The CDR3 nucleotides read TGCGCCAGCAGCTTGGTGGTAGCGGGAGTGGGGAATGAGCAGTTCTTC.

This clone was recorded once. This sequence joins TRBV29-1 and TRBJ2-2; TRBD1 might be the D (7 bases). The CDR3 totals 16 residues. Germline values: CDR1 SQVTM, CDR2 ANQGSEA. The CDR3 here is CGSRKGGQKNTGELFF. The CDR3 region has the DNA TGCGGCTCACGAAAGGGGGGACAGAAGAACACCGGGGAGCTGTTTTTT.

This sequence joins TRBV27 and TRBJ2-6; D gene uncertain. Germline CDR1 is MNHEY and CDR2 is SMNVEV (reference sequence). Trimming pared 3 bases from V and 3 bases from J, leaving 3 bases between. This CDR3 comprises 13 residues. The CDR3 nucleotides read TGTGCCAGCAGTTTTCATGGGGCCAACGTCCTGACTTTC. It specifies CASSFHGANVLTF.

The V call is TRBV7-6, the J call TRBJ2-1; 11 bases line up with TRBD2. Germline lookup yields CDR1 SGHVS and CDR2 FNYEAQ. The CDR3 runs to 15 residues. J was trimmed by 3 bases and V by 3 bases; bases with no gene match: 1. CDR3 region: CASSLTSGIYNEQFF. CDR3 nucleotides: TGTGCCAGCAGCTTGACTAGCGGGATCTACAATGAGCAGTTCTTC.

The chain combines TRBV29-1 with TRBJ1-2, with 8 bases identical to TRBD1. V was pared by 3 bases and J by 5 bases, with 5 bases of the junction left unmatched. CDR3 length equals 13 residues. CDR1 and CDR2 (germline): SQVTM, ANQGSEA. CDR3: CSVDNRGYYGYTF. Written as DNA, the CDR3 is TGCAGCGTTGATAACAGGGGGTATTATGGCTACACCTTC.

This chain joins TRBV7-2 and TRBJ2-5; weak D call: TRBD2 (7 bases). This CDR3 spans 14 amino acids. Germline assignment: CDR1 SGHTA and CDR2 FQGNSA. V was shortened by 4 bases and J by 7 bases, with 16 bases between the two germline ends. In DNA form, the CDR3 reads TGTGCCAGCAGCTCAGGACAAGGGGGGGGGACCCAGTACTTC. Residues: CASSSGQGGGTQYF.

This sequence joins TRBV5-4 and TRBJ1-3; 8 nucleotides align to TRBD1. The germline CDR1 and CDR2 sequences are SGHNT and YYREEE (reference sequence). Unmatched junction bases numbered 8, after V lost 4 bases and J lost 2 bases. This CDR3 region has 16 residues. In DNA form, the CDR3 reads TGTGCCAGCAGCGGCAGACAGGGGACAACTGGAAACACCATATATTTT. This translates into CASSGRQGTTGNTIYF.

The chain is built from TRBV28 and TRBJ2-1; 13 nucleotides match TRBD2. CDR3 length: 18 residues. Germline V lookup: CDR1 MDHEN, CDR2 SYDVKM. The J segment lost 7 bases and the V segment lost 4 bases, leaving 13 bases of the junction unmatched. The CDR3 sequence: CASSYGLAGASFGNEQFF. The DNA for the CDR3 is TGTGCCAGCAGTTACGGACTAGCGGGAGCTAGTTTTGGAAATGAGCAGTTCTTC. The full variable domain, in which reference TRBV28 and TRBJ2-1 provide the parts outside the CDR3, is DVKVTQSSRYLVKRTGEKVFLECVQDMDHENMFWYRQDPGLGLRLIYFSYDVKMKEKGDIPEGYSVSREKKERFSLILESASTNQTSMYLCASSYGLAGASFGNEQFFGPGTRLTVL.

The genes are TRBV7-9 and TRBJ2-7; D perhaps matches TRBD2 (6 bases). With 5 bases removed from V and 0 bases from J, the gap between germline ends came to 14 bases. In germline, CDR1 is SEHNR, CDR2 FQNEAQ (reference sequence). The CDR3 spans 15 residues. CDR3 DNA sequence: TGTGCCAGCAGCATGAACCTGGGACTCTCCTACGAGCAGTACTTC. Amino acids: CASSMNLGLSYEQYF.

This sequence joins TRBV28 and TRBJ2-3, with TRBD1 matching over 8 bases. V was pared by 6 bases and J by 1 base, with 6 bases of the junction left unmatched. Germline-derived CDR1 and CDR2 are MDHEN and SYDVKM. This CDR3 has 15 amino acids. This CDR3 is CASSPGGARTDTQYF. The CDR3 coding sequence is TGTGCCAGCAGCCCAGGGGGCGCGCGCACAGATACGCAGTATTTT.

The sample holds a few counts of this clone. V gene TRBV7-3 combines with J gene TRBJ2-3, with TRBD2 identical over 8 bases. This CDR3 is 14 amino acids long. Per the germline V gene, CDR1 is SGHTA and CDR2 is FQGTGA. V gave up 5 bases and J gave up 0 bases; unmatched junction bases: 1. The CDR3 DNA follows: TGTGCCAGCAGCCCTAGCGGGAGCACAGATACGCAGTATTTT. It specifies CASSPSGSTDTQYF.

V and J are TRBV5-4 and TRBJ2-4; D is undetermined. The V gene lost 0 bases and the J gene lost 0 bases, with 10 bases spanning the gap. Germline assignment: CDR1 SGHNT and CDR2 YYREEE (reference sequence). This CDR3 is built from 16 residues. The DNA of the CDR3 is TGTGCCAGCAGCTTGGGTCAGTCCATAGCCAAAAACATTCAGTACTTC. It is translated as CASSLGQSIAKNIQYF.

V is TRBV19 and J is TRBJ2-7; 9 bases are a match to TRBD2. CDR1 is LNHDA and CDR2 is SQIVND in the germline V gene (reference sequence). The CDR3 is 15 residues long. V dropped 3 bases and J dropped 0; count of bases not matched to a gene: 3. The CDR3 sequence: CASSISSGGSYEQYF. The CDR3 nucleotides read TGTGCCAGTAGTATCAGTAGCGGGGGCTCCTACGAGCAGTACTTC.

In its sample, this clone was seen once. The J gene is TRBJ2-7, the V gene TRBV18; 10 nucleotides align to TRBD2. Germline trimming cut 3 bases from V and 5 bases from J; bases unmatched to any gene: 7. The CDR3 length is 15 residues. The V gene's germline CDR1 is KGHSH and CDR2 LQKENI. The CDR3 DNA reads as TGTGCCAGCTCACCTGTTCCAGCGGGAGGGAACGAGCAGTACTTC. Encoded protein: CASSPVPAGGNEQYF.

This clone was recorded a few times. The V and J genes are TRBV19 and TRBJ1-5; D ambiguous. CDR3 length: 15 amino acids. The germline CDR1 and CDR2 sequences are LNHDA and SQIVND (reference sequence). Between the trimmed V and J ends, which lost 5 bases and 2 bases, there was a span of 13 bases. CDR3 sequence (DNA): TGTGCCAGTAGTCCAGGACGGTTTGGCAATCAGCCCCAGCATTTT. It encodes CASSPGRFGNQPQHF.

The chain recombines TRBV5-8 with TRBJ2-1; 9 bases are shared with TRBD2. With V trimmed by 2 bases and J by 10 bases, 1 base remained unmatched. The CDR3 has 12 residues. CDR1 SGHTS and CDR2 YDEGEE come from the germline V gene. CDR3 sequence reads: CASSLGLAEQFF. The CDR3, as DNA: TGTGCCAGCAGCTTAGGACTAGCGGAGCAGTTCTTC.

The chain employs TRBV28 and TRBJ1-5; possible D gene TRBD1, 6 bases. Deletions cut 8 bases from V and 0 bases from J, with 17 bases between. Germline-derived CDR1 and CDR2 are MDHEN and SYDVKM. The CDR3 loop spans 16 amino acids. As DNA, the CDR3 is TGTGCCAGCTTTAAAATGGGGGGCTATAGCAATCAGCCCCAGCATTTT. Protein sequence: CASFKMGGYSNQPQHF.

The chain employs TRBV10-1 and TRBJ2-5; possible D gene TRBD2, 7 bases. V was cut by 8 bases and J by 4 bases, with 14 bases left in between. The CDR3 is 13 amino acids. Germline loops: CDR1 WNHNN, CDR2 SYGVQD (reference sequence). The CDR3 loop reads CASGTGRVETQYF. In nucleotides, the CDR3 is TGCGCCAGCGGCACAGGGAGGGTAGAGACCCAGTACTTC.